The next 7 T cell receptor beta chains were all read from a single sample in a study of cytomegalovirus exposure and HLA in healthy donors. The PCR contained 60 Vbeta and 13 Jbeta primers. Data came from immunoSEQ multiplex PCR; TCRdb stores just in-frame clones and leaves some out. The table records under 200,000 clones, just over 75% of them present only once. The sample taken for sequencing was PBMCs. The origin of the receptors is a man aged 35 to 55 in good health and CMV-seronegative.

The chain recombines TRBV6-4 with TRBJ1-1; 8 nucleotides agree with TRBD1. This CDR3 is 13 amino acids long. The germline V gene has CDR1 MRHNA and CDR2 SNTAGT. The V segment lost 2 bases and the J segment 6 bases; nucleotides outside the gene matches: 2. CDR3 in DNA: TGTGCCAGCAGTGACCGACAGGGGTCTGAAGCTTTCTTT. It encodes CASSDRQGSEAFF.

V usage is TRBV5-1 and J usage is TRBJ2-5; the D gene is possibly TRBD1 (6 bases). In germline, CDR1 is SGHRS, CDR2 YFSETQ. This CDR3 contains 13 residues. The germline V and J ends were trimmed by 7 bases and 4 bases, with 14 bases remaining between them. The CDR3 protein is CASWDNLAETQYF. The CDR3 DNA sequence: TGCGCCAGCTGGGACAATCTCGCAGAGACCCAGTACTTC.

V usage is TRBV5-1 and J usage is TRBJ1-3, with D possibly being TRBD1 (6 bases). The germline V gene has CDR1 SGHRS and CDR2 YFSETQ. Trimming removed 0 bases from V and 3 bases from J, with 16 bases in between. The CDR3 length is 17 residues. CDR3 region: CASSLASGALLGNTIYF. CDR3 DNA: TGCGCCAGCAGCTTGGCTTCAGGGGCTCTACTTGGAAACACCATATATTTT.

The V and J genes are TRBV28 and TRBJ2-7; D is ambiguous. Trimming took off 10 bases at V and 3 bases at J, with 16 bases between the two ends. CDR1 MDHEN and CDR2 SYDVKM come from the germline V gene. The CDR3 loop spans 13 amino acids. The CDR3 is CATVDSPYYEQYF. The CDR3 bases are TGTGCCACTGTCGACTCTCCGTACTACGAGCAGTACTTC.

For the CDR3, the DNA is TGCGCCAGCAGCGGGGACAGGGGGCGCGTTTATGGTGAAGCTTTCTTT. Translation gives CASSGDRGRVYGEAFF. The rearrangement uses TRBV5-1 and TRBJ1-1; 12 nucleotides align to TRBD1. Germline V lookup: CDR1 SGHRS, CDR2 YFSETQ. The length of the CDR3 is 16 residues. V dropped 4 bases and J dropped 7; count of bases not matched to a gene: 11.

This clone has only one observation. The chain recombines TRBV27 with TRBJ1-1; no reliable D call. CDR1 is MNHEY, CDR2 SMNVEV, per germline (reference sequence). Trimming left V 1 base short and J 8 bases short, with 8 bases between. The CDR3 is 12 amino acids. The CDR3: CASSLFPGEAFF. The CDR3 DNA reads TGTGCCAGCAGTTTATTCCCCGGGGAAGCTTTCTTT.

The chain has TRBV6-6 and TRBJ1-1; possibly TRBD1 for D (6 bases). CDR3 length equals 16 residues. Germline CDR1 is MNHNY and CDR2 is SVGAGI (reference sequence). V was pared by 0 bases and J by 0 bases, with 11 bases between. The CDR3 is CASSYSQGSMNTEAFF. The CDR3 nucleotides read TGTGCCAGCAGTTACTCCCAGGGGAGCATGAACACTGAAGCTTTCTTT.